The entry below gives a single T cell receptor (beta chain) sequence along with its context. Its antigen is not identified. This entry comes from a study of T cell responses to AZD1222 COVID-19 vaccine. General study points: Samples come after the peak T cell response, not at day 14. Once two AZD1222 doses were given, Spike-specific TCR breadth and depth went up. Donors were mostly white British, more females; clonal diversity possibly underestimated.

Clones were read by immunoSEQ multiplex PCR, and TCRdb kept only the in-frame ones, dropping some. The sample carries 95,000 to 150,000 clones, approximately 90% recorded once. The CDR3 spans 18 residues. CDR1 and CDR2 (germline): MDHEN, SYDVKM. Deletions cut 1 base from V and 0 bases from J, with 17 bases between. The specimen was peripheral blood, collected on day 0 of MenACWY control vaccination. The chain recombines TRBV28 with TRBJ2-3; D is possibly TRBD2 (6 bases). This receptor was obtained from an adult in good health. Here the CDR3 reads CASSLYGRWGSSTDTQYF. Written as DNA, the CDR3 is TGTGCCAGCAGTTTATATGGGAGGTGGGGGTCTAGCACAGATACGCAGTATTTT.